This T cell receptor beta chain derives from a study of blood T cell repertoires in COVID-19. As for the study in general: Samples representing acute and convalescent COVID-19 were sourced from the United States, Italy and Spain. T cells, B-cell-depleted T cells, or PBMCs supplied cDNA or gDNA.

Source study methods: How many nucleated cells were present was estimated from reference gene primer amplification. Generated by immunoSEQ multiplex PCR, the TCRdb table keeps only in-frame clones and is missing some. V, J and clone size reflect that table, while D and trimming were determined from the DNA. Of approximately 110,000 clones in the sample, 70% to 85% were seen once. Trimming cost V 1 base and J 6 bases, with 7 bases left between them. The CDR3 contains 13 residues. Germline V gives CDR1 SGHKS, CDR2 YYEKEE (reference sequence). Material: peripheral blood. This chain uses TRBV5-5 with TRBJ2-2; D remains unclear. The receptor's source is a human donor with acute or convalescent COVID-19. The donor label of this sample is uncertain. In DNA, the CDR3 is TGTGCCAGCAGCTTGAGTGGGCCCGGGGAGCTGTTTTTT. Its translation: CASSLSGPGELFF.